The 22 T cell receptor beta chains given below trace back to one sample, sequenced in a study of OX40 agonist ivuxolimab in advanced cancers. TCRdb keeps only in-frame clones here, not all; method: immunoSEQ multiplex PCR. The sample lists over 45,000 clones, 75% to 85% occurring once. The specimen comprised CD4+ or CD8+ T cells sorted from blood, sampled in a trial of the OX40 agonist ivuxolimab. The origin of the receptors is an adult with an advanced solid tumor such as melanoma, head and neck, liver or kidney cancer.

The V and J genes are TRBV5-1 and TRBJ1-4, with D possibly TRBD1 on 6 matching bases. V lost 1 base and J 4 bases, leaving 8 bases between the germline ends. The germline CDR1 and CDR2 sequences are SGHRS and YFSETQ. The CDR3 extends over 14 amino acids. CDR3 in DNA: TGCGCCAGCAGCTTGACAGGGTTTAATGAAAAACTGTTTTTT. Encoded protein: CASSLTGFNEKLFF.

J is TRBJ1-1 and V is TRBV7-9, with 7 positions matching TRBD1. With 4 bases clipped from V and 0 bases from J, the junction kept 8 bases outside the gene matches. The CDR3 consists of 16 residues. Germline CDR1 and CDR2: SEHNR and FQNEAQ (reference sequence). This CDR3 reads CASSSDRAGMNTEAFF. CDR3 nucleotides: TGTGCCAGCAGCTCAGACAGGGCTGGAATGAACACTGAAGCTTTCTTT.

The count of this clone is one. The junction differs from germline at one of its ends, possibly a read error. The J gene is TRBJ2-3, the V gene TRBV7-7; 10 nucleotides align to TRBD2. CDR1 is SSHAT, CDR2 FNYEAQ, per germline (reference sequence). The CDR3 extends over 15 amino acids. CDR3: CASSPSGGSTDTQYF. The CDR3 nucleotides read TGTGCTAGCAGCCCTAGCGGGGGAAGCACAGATACGCAGTATTTT. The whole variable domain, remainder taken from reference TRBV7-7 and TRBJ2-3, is GAGVSQSPRYKVTKRGQDVTLRCDPISSHATLYWYQQALGQGPEFLTYFNYEAQPDKSGLPSDRFSAERPEGSISTLTIQRTEQRDSAMYRCASSPSGGSTDTQYFGPGTRLTVL.

This CDR3 is CASSLVGGPNTEAFF. The CDR3 DNA reads TGTGCCAGCAGCTTGGTTGGGGGCCCTAACACTGAAGCTTTCTTT. The chain uses TRBV5-8 and TRBJ1-1, with TRBD1 as a possible D gene (6 bases). V lost 0 bases to trimming and J lost 2 bases, with 11 bases between them. The CDR3 is 15 amino acids. CDR1 and CDR2 (germline): SGHTS, YDEGEE.

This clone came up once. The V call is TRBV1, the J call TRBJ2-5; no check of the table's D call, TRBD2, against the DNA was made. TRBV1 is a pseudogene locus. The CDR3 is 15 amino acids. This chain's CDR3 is CTSSPSGLGGQTQYF. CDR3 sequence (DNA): TGCACCAGCAGCCCGAGTGGACTAGGTGGCCAGACCCAGTACTTC.

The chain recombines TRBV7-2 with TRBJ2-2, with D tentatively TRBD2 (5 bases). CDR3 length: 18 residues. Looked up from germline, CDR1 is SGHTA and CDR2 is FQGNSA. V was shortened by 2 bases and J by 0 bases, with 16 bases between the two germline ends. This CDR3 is CASSLFPSSGTNTGELFF. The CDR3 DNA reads TGTGCCAGCAGCTTATTCCCCTCCAGCGGAACGAACACCGGGGAGCTGTTTTTT. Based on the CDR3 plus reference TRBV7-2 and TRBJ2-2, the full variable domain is GAGVSQSPSNKVTEKGKDVELRCDPISGHTALYWYRQSLGQGLEFLIYFQGNSAPDKSGLPSDRFSAERTGGSVSTLTIQRTQQEDSAVYLCASSLFPSSGTNTGELFFGEGSRLTVL.

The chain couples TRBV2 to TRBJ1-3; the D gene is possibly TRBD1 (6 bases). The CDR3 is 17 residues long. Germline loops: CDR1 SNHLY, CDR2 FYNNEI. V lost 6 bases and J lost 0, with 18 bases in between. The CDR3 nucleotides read TGTGCCAGCAGCGGTGGTCGGGGGCTTCCCTCTGGAAACACCATATATTTT. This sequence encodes CASSGGRGLPSGNTIYF.

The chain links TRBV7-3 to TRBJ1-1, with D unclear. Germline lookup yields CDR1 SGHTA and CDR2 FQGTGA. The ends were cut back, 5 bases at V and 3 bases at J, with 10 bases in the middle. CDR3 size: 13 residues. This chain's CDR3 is CASSVGWDTEAFF. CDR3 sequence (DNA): TGTGCCAGCAGCGTCGGGTGGGACACTGAAGCTTTCTTT.

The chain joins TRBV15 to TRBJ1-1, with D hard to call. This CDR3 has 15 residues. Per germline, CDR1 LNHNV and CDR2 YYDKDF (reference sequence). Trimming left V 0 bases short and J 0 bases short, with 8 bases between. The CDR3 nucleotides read TGTGCCACCAGCAGAGAGATGGGATTGAACACTGAAGCTTTCTTT. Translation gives CATSREMGLNTEAFF.

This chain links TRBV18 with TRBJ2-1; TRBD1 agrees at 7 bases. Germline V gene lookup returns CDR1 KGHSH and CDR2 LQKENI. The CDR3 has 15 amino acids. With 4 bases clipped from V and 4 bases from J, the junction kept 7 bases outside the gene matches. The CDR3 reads CASSLRQGTYNEQFF. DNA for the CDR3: TGTGCCAGCTCACTTCGACAGGGAACGTACAATGAGCAGTTCTTC.

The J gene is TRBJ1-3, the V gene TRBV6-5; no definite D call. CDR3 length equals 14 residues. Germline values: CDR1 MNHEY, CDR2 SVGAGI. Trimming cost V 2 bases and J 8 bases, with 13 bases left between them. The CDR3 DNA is TGTGCCAGCAGTTACAGGTCTAGGGTGGACACCATATATTTT. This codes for CASSYRSRVDTIYF.

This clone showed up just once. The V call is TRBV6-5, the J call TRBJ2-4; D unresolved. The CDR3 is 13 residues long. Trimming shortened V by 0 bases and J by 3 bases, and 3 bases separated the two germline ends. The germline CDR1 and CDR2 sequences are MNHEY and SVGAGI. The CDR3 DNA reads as TGTGCCAGCAGTTACTCGGGCAAAAACATTCAGTACTTC. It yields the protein CASSYSGKNIQYF.

The CDR3, as DNA: TGTGCCAGCAGCGTAGGGGTGGGCTTGAACACTGAAGCTTTCTTT. Its protein product is CASSVGVGLNTEAFF. V is TRBV9 and J is TRBJ1-1; no firm D call. Germline V CDR1 and CDR2: SGDLS, YYNGEE. The ends were cut back, 0 bases at V and 0 bases at J, with 9 bases in the middle. This CDR3 contains 15 residues.

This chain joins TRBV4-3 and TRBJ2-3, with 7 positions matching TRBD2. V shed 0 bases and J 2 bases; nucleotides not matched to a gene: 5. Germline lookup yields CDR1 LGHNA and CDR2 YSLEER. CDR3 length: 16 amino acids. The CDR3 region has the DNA TGCGCCAGCAGCCAAGATTTGGGGGGGGACACAGATACGCAGTATTTT. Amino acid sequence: CASSQDLGGDTDTQYF.

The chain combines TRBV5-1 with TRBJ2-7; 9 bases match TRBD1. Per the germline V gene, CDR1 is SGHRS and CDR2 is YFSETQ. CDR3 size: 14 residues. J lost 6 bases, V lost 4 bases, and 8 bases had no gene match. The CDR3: CASSAGTGKGEQYF. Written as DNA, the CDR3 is TGCGCCAGCAGCGCCGGGACAGGGAAAGGCGAGCAGTACTTC.

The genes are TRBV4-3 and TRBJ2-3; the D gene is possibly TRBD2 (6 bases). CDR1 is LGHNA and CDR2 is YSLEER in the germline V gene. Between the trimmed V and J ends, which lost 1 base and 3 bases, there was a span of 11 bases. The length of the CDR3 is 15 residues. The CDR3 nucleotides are TGCGCCAGCAGCCAAGGCTGGGGAGGAACAGATACGCAGTATTTT. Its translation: CASSQGWGGTDTQYF.

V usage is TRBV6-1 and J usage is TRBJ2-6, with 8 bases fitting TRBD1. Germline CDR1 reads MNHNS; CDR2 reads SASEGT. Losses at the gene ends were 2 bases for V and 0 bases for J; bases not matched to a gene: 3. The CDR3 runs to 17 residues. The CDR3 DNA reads TGTGCCAGCAGTGAATTCGACAGGGGCTCTGGGGCCAACGTCCTGACTTTC. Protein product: CASSEFDRGSGANVLTF.

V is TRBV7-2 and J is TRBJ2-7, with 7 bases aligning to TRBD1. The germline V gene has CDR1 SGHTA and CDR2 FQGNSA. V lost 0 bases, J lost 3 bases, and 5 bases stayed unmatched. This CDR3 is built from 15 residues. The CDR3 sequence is CASSLALGQVYEQYF. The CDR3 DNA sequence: TGTGCCAGCAGCTTAGCCCTAGGACAGGTCTACGAGCAGTACTTC.

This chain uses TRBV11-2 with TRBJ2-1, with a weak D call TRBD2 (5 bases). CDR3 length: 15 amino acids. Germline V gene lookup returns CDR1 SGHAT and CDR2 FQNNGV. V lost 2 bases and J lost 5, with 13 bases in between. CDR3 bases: TGTGCCAGCAGCTTATCCGGACTTCCTGACAATGAGCAGTTCTTC. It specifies CASSLSGLPDNEQFF.

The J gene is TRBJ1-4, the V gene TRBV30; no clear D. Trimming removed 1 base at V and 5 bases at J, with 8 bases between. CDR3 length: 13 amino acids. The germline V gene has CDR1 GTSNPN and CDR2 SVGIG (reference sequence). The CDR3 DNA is TGTGCCTGGAGTGATCGTCTAAATGAAAAACTGTTTTTT. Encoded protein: CAWSDRLNEKLFF.

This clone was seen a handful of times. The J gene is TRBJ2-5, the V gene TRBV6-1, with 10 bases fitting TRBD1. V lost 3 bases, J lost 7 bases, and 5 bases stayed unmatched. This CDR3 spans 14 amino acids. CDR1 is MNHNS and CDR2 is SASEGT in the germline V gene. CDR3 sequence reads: CASSETGGAGTQYF. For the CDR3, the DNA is TGTGCCAGCAGTGAGACAGGGGGCGCAGGGACCCAGTACTTC.

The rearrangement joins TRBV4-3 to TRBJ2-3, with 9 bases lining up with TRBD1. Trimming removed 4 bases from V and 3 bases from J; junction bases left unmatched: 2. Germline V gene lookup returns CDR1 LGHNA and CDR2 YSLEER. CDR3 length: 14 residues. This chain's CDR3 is CASSLGQGTDTQYF. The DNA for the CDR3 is TGCGCCAGCAGCCTCGGACAGGGGACAGATACGCAGTATTTT.